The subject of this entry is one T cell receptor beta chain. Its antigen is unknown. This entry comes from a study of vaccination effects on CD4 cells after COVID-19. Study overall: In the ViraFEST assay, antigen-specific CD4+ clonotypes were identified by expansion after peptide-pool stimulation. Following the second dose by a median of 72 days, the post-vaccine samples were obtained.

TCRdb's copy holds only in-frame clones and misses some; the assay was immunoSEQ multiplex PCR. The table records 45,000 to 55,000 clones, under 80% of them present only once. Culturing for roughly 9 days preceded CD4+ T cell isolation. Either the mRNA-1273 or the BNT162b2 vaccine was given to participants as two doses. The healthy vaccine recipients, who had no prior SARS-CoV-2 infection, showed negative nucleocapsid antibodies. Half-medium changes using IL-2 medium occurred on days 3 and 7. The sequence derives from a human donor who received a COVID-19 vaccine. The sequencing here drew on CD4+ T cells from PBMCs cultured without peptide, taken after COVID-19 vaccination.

The chain's CDR3 is CASSSNAGDYNEQFF. The CDR3 DNA is TGCGCCAGCAGCTCCAACGCCGGGGATTACAATGAGCAGTTCTTC. V gene TRBV5-1 combines with J gene TRBJ2-1; D perhaps matches TRBD2 (5 bases). This CDR3 comprises 15 residues. Trimming left V 3 bases short and J 4 bases short, with 14 bases between. Germline V gene sequence: CDR1 SGHRS, CDR2 YFSETQ.